This T cell receptor beta chain comes out of a study of synovial regulatory T cells in juvenile arthritis. Per the germline V gene, CDR1 is SGHDT and CDR2 is YYEEEE. The CDR3 length is 14 residues. No DNA is recorded. Study outcomes and limitations: Blood Treg cells that were inflammation-associated showed lower TCR diversity than other blood Treg cells. Synovial Teff and blood CPL repertoires partially overlapped with iaTreg TCR repertoires, which were largely patient-private. Synovial Treg CDR3 sequences overlapped more with iaTregs than other circulating Tregs.

A remark on this clone: Its antigen remains unknown.

Patients had median age 11.6 years, range roughly 2.2-22.9. Produced via immunoSEQ multiplex PCR; TCRdb's table is partial and in-frame only. In total, the table holds 7,500 to 10,000 clones. The source material was Treg cells from blood. Subset given: remaining (HLA-DR-negative) circulating blood Treg cells. This sequence originates from a donor aged 2-30 years with juvenile idiopathic arthritis. The rearrangement links TRBV5-6 to TRBJ2-5. CDR3 amino acids: CASSPGGLKKTQYF.